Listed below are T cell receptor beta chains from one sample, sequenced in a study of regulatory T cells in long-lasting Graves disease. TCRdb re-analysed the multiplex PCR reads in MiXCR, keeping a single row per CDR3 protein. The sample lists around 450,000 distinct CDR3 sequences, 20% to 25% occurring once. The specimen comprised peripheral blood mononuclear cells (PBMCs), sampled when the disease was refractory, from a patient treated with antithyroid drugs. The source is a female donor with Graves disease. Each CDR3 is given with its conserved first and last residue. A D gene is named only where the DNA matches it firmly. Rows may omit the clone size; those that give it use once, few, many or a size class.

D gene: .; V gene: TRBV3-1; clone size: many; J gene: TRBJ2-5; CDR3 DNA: TGTGCCAGCAGCCAAGCCATAGAGACCCAGTACTTC; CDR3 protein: CASSQAIETQYF
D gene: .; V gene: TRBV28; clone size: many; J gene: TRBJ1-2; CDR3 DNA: TGTGCCAGCAGCTCTCCGCAGCCGGACTATGGCTACACCTTC; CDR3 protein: CASSSPQPDYGYTF
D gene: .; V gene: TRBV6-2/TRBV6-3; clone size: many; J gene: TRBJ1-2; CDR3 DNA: TGTGCCAGCAGTGAATGGGGAATCGGACAGTTGGTAAACTATGGCTACACCTTC; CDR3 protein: CASSEWGIGQLVNYGYTF
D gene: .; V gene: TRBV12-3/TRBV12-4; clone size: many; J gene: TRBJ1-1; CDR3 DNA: TGTGCCAGCAGTTTAGCTGGGGGTCGAGCTTTCTTT; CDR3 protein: CASSLAGGRAFF
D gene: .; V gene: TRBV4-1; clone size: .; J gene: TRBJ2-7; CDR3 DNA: TGCGCCAGCAGCCAACCCTTGGACAGCTACGAGCAGTACTTC; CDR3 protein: CASSQPLDSYEQYF
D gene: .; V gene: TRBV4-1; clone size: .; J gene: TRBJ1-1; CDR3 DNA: TGCGCCAGCAGCCTTGAACTCGGACAGCTGAACACTGAAGCTTTCTTT; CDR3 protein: CASSLELGQLNTEAFF
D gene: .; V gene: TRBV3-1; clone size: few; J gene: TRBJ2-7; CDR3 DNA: TGTGCCAGCAGCCAGTCAGAAAGAAAGTACTTC; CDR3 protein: CASSQSERKYF
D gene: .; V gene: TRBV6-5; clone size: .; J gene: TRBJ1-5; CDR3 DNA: TGTGCCAGCAGTTACTCGAAGGAGGGGGGTCAGCCCCAGCATTTT; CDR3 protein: CASSYSKEGGQPQHF
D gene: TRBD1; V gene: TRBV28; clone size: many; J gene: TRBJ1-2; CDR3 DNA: TGTGCCAGCAGTTCCTTGGGTGGGACAGGCTATGGCTACACCTTC; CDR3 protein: CASSSLGGTGYGYTF
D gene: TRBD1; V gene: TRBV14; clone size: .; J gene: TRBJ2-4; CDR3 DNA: TGTGCCAGCAGCGATCGGGACAGGGCTTTTATTCAGTACTTC; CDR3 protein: CASSDRDRAFIQYF
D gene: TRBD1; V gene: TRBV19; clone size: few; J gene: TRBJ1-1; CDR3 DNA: TGTGCCAGCCACACAGGGGACACTGAAGCTTTCTTT; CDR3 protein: CASHTGDTEAFF
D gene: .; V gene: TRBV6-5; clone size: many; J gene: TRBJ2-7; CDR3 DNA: TGTGCCAGCAGTTATCGGAGGAGCTCCTACGAGCAGTACTTC; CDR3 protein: CASSYRRSSYEQYF
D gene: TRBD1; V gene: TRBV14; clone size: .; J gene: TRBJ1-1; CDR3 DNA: TGTGCCAGCAGCCAAGATCGGGTAGGGGGCCGACCAATTGAAGCTTTCTTT; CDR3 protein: CASSQDRVGGRPIEAFF